The 24 T cell receptor beta chains given below trace back to one sample, sequenced in a study of cytomegalovirus exposure and HLA in healthy donors. PCR involved 60 Vbeta and 13 Jbeta primers. The method was immunoSEQ multiplex PCR; TCRdb's version includes in-frame clones alone and lacks a portion of them. In the table there are approximately 190,000 clones, 87% of which are singletons. Sequencing was done on a sample of PBMCs. The receptors here all came from a man aged 25 to 40 in good health and CMV-seronegative.

The chain has TRBV10-3 and TRBJ2-1; TRBD2 aligns across 12 bases. CDR1 is ENHRY, CDR2 SYGVKD, per germline. The CDR3 is 14 residues long. V lost 5 bases, J lost 9 bases, and 5 bases stayed unmatched. The CDR3 is CAISRLAGESEQFF. The CDR3, as DNA: TGTGCCATCAGTAGACTAGCGGGAGAAAGTGAGCAGTTCTTC.

The chain couples TRBV4-3 to TRBJ1-3; D may be TRBD1 (6 bases). CDR1 LGHNA and CDR2 YSLEER come from the germline V gene. Trimming cost V 0 bases and J 9 bases, with 12 bases left between them. The CDR3 sequence is 14 residues long. CDR3 sequence reads: CASSQDAGVITIYF. CDR3 DNA: TGCGCCAGCAGCCAAGACGCAGGGGTAATCACCATATATTTT.

Comments on this clone: One end of the junction does not line up with germline, which may come from a read error. The V call is TRBV30, the J call TRBJ2-5, with TRBD1 matching 7 bases. The DNA matches TRBJ2-7 better at its end, which makes the J call doubtful. The CDR3 has 13 residues. Germline CDR1 GTSNPN, CDR2 SVGIG (reference sequence). The CDR3 region is CACIRGYSHEQYF. For the CDR3, the DNA is TGTGCCTGTATCAGGGGGTACTCCCACGAGCAGTACTTC.

V usage is TRBV6-5 and J usage is TRBJ1-1; D is unclear. This CDR3 is 12 amino acids long. The germline gives CDR1 MNHEY, CDR2 SVGAGI. V was shortened by 5 bases and J by 7 bases, with 11 bases between the two germline ends. CDR3 nucleotide sequence: TGTGCCAGCAGTCCCAGGATAGGTGAAGCTTTCTTT. As protein: CASSPRIGEAFF.

The J gene is TRBJ2-1, the V gene TRBV5-4; no clear D gene. Germline assignment: CDR1 SGHNT and CDR2 YYREEE (reference sequence). Trimming left V 1 base short and J 0 bases short, with 14 bases between. The CDR3 runs to 17 residues. CDR3 DNA sequence: TGTGCCAGCAGCTTGCCACCTACAGAGAGCTCCTACAATGAGCAGTTCTTC. It encodes CASSLPPTESSYNEQFF.

J is TRBJ1-1 and V is TRBV6-1, with D tentatively TRBD1 (5 bases). Per the germline V gene, CDR1 is MNHNS and CDR2 is SASEGT. CDR3 length: 16 amino acids. Between the trimmed V and J ends, which lost 3 bases and 4 bases, there was a span of 18 bases. The CDR3 region is CASSDPPEGLSTEAFF. In DNA form, the CDR3 reads TGTGCCAGCAGTGATCCTCCGGAGGGACTAAGCACTGAAGCTTTCTTT.

The V call is TRBV5-1, the J call TRBJ2-7, with 10 bases fitting TRBD2. The CDR3 has 15 amino acids. The ends lost 4 bases at V and 1 base at J; junction bases unmatched: 5. Germline lookup yields CDR1 SGHRS and CDR2 YFSETQ. CDR3 DNA: TGCGCCAGCAGCCCCGGACTAGCGGAGTCCTACGAGCAGTACTTC. This encodes CASSPGLAESYEQYF.

The rearrangement joins TRBV5-4 to TRBJ2-7; no firm D call. The CDR3 covers 14 residues. Trimming took off 0 bases at V and 2 bases at J, with 9 bases between the two ends. Germline CDR1 and CDR2: SGHNT and YYREEE (reference sequence). CDR3 residues: CASSLGHGAYEQYF. CDR3 coding DNA: TGTGCCAGCAGCTTGGGACACGGTGCCTACGAGCAGTACTTC.

The CDR3 loop reads CASSKTGSNSPLHF. The CDR3 nucleotides read TGTGCCAGCAGTAAGACAGGGTCGAATTCACCCCTCCACTTT. The chain combines TRBV6-1 with TRBJ1-6, with 7 nucleotides matching TRBD1. V lost 5 bases and J lost 7; bases outside the gene matches: 5. CDR3 length equals 14 residues. The germline gives CDR1 MNHNS, CDR2 SASEGT.

The chain combines TRBV6-5 with TRBJ1-4; D not certain. From germline, CDR1 is MNHEY and CDR2 SVGAGI. Trimming took off 0 bases at V and 8 bases at J, with 7 bases between the two ends. CDR3 length equals 13 residues. CDR3 sequence: CASSYSRSEKLFF. CDR3 nucleotides: TGTGCCAGCAGTTACTCCCGGTCGGAAAAACTGTTTTTT.

The rearrangement uses TRBV6-6 and TRBJ2-7, with D perhaps matching TRBD2 (6 bases). The CDR3 contains 12 residues. CDR1 is MNHNY and CDR2 is SVGAGI in the germline V gene (reference sequence). V was clipped by 8 bases and J by 2 bases, with 10 bases between them. The CDR3 sequence is CASGGIAYEQYF. CDR3 DNA: TGTGCCAGCGGGGGGATCGCCTACGAGCAGTACTTC.

The chain carries TRBV28 and TRBJ1-5, with D unresolved. CDR1 and CDR2 (germline): MDHEN, SYDVKM. Trimming took off 6 bases at V and 3 bases at J, with 18 bases between the two ends. The CDR3 totals 16 residues. CDR3 amino acids: CASRPAQRGDNQPQHF. Written as DNA, the CDR3 is TGTGCCAGCAGACCAGCCCAGAGAGGAGACAATCAGCCCCAGCATTTT.

This chain connects TRBV13 to TRBJ2-1, with 10 bases fitting TRBD2. CDR3 length: 15 amino acids. CDR1 and CDR2 (germline): PRHDT, FYEKMQ (reference sequence). The V and J ends lost 3 bases and 8 bases, in that order; junction bases with no gene match: 7. The CDR3 region is CASSFSGTSADEQFF. The CDR3 nucleotides read TGTGCCAGCAGCTTCTCCGGGACTAGCGCCGATGAGCAGTTCTTC.

This sequence joins TRBV11-2 and TRBJ1-2; D unresolved. The CDR3 totals 13 residues. V lost 4 bases and J 8 bases, leaving 14 bases between the germline ends. Germline assignment: CDR1 SGHAT and CDR2 FQNNGV. This CDR3 is CASSSNGWRGYTF. CDR3 nucleotide sequence: TGTGCCAGCAGCTCCAATGGGTGGCGGGGCTACACCTTC.

The rearrangement joins TRBV30 to TRBJ1-5, with D possibly matching TRBD1 (6 bases). The V end lost 2 bases, the J end lost 7 bases, and 12 bases lay between the germline ends. The CDR3 has 13 residues. Germline V gene lookup returns CDR1 GTSNPN and CDR2 SVGIG (reference sequence). The CDR3 bases are TGTGCCTGGAGTCCCCAGGGGACCCAGCCCCAGCATTTT. Protein: CAWSPQGTQPQHF.

The chain couples TRBV19 to TRBJ2-5; TRBD2 aligns across 8 bases. With 4 bases clipped from V and 5 bases from J, the junction kept 6 bases outside the gene matches. The CDR3 totals 14 residues. In germline, CDR1 is LNHDA, CDR2 SQIVND (reference sequence). In DNA, the CDR3 is TGTGCCAGTAGTAGAACCGGGACTAGGGAGACCCAGTACTTC. It encodes CASSRTGTRETQYF.

V usage is TRBV2 and J usage is TRBJ2-1; 11 bases match TRBD1. The germline CDR1 and CDR2 sequences are SNHLY and FYNNEI. With 7 bases clipped from V and 9 bases from J, the junction kept 11 bases outside the gene matches. This CDR3 has 15 residues. CDR3 nucleotides: TGTGCCAGCAATTTTCACGGGACAGGGGGTACTGAGCAGTTCTTC. This gives the protein CASNFHGTGGTEQFF.

The V and J genes are TRBV4-3 and TRBJ2-7, with 7 bases identical to TRBD2. The germline V gene encodes CDR1 LGHNA and CDR2 YSLEER. The CDR3 spans 17 residues. V shed 0 bases and J 0 bases; nucleotides not matched to a gene: 8. In DNA, the CDR3 is TGCGCCAGCAGCCAAGATCTAAGCGGGGAGACCTCCTACGAGCAGTACTTC. Its translation: CASSQDLSGETSYEQYF.

This clone was seen once. The chain carries TRBV15 and TRBJ2-1, with 11 positions matching TRBD2. This CDR3 contains 16 residues. Germline V gene sequence: CDR1 LNHNV, CDR2 YYDKDF (reference sequence). With V trimmed by 0 bases and J by 8 bases, 6 bases remained unmatched. The chain's CDR3 is CATSRDRTSGGYEQFF. As DNA, the CDR3 is TGTGCCACCAGCAGAGATCGAACTAGCGGGGGCTATGAGCAGTTCTTC.

The rearrangement joins TRBV2 to TRBJ2-1; TRBD1 matches at 12 bases. Germline CDR1 reads SNHLY; CDR2 reads FYNNEI. This CDR3 region has 14 residues. V shed 3 bases, J shed 8 bases, and the junction held 2 bases outside the gene matches. The CDR3 protein is CASSEGTGGYEQFF. The CDR3 nucleotides read TGTGCCAGCAGTGAGGGGACAGGGGGCTATGAGCAGTTCTTC.

This rearrangement joins TRBV7-9 to TRBJ2-7, with TRBD2 matching over 7 bases. The CDR3 totals 15 residues. J lost 3 bases, V lost 5 bases, and 10 bases had no gene match. The germline V gene has CDR1 SEHNR and CDR2 FQNEAQ (reference sequence). The CDR3 region has the DNA TGTGCCAGCAGCCCTCTTGGGAGGGAACTCTACGAGCAGTACTTC. Amino acid sequence: CASSPLGRELYEQYF.

The V call is TRBV27, the J call TRBJ1-2, with D possibly TRBD1 on 6 matching bases. Germline CDR1 MNHEY, CDR2 SMNVEV (reference sequence). This CDR3 is 17 amino acids long. The germline V and J ends were trimmed by 5 bases and 0 bases, with 19 bases remaining between them. CDR3 region: CASSPSRPQGTNYGYTF. The CDR3 nucleotides read TGTGCCAGCAGTCCCAGCCGCCCCCAGGGGACTAACTATGGCTACACCTTC.

The chain combines TRBV7-9 with TRBJ1-6; D unclear. The CDR3 is 17 amino acids. V lost 4 bases and J lost 6, with 19 bases in between. Germline V lookup: CDR1 SEHNR, CDR2 FQNEAQ (reference sequence). The CDR3: CASSSLPGVSINSPLHF. DNA for the CDR3: TGTGCCAGCAGCTCCCTACCTGGAGTGTCCATTAATTCACCCCTCCACTTT.

The rearrangement links TRBV10-2 to TRBJ1-5; D unclear. Germline values: CDR1 WSHSY, CDR2 SAAADI. This CDR3 contains 14 residues. V gave up 6 bases and J gave up 3 bases, with 12 bases separating them. The CDR3 DNA reads TGCGCCAGCAGCAAAGTGGCCACCAATCAGCCCCAGCATTTT. Translation: CASSKVATNQPQHF.